The rows below give T cell receptor beta chains drawn from one sample of a study of control samples from healthy donors and cancer patients. Repertoires were generated with immunoSEQ multiplex PCR, while TCRdb's copy carries only in-frame clones and drops some. The data contain some 76,000 clones, around 90% of them singletons. Input material: PBMCs. These receptors were obtained from a woman in her forties or fifties with colorectal cancer. CDR3s include the opening cysteine and the closing phenylalanine or tryptophan. The D gene is left open where the match is weak. Where a row states a size, it is once, few, many or the class of an expanded clone; other rows omit it.

TRBV3-1/TRBV3-2,TRBD1,-,TRBJ2-2,TGTGCCAGCAGCCGGGGACAGGGGGGAAACACCGGGGAGCTGTTTTTT,CASSRGQGGNTGELFF
TRBV2,-,-,TRBJ1-6,TGTGCCAGCAGTGAATTTCCGAGACAAAACAATTCACCCCTCCACTTT,CASSEFPRQNNSPLHF
TRBV6-6,-,-,TRBJ2-2,TGTGCCAGCAGTGACAGCTTGAACACCGGGGAGCTGTTTTTT,CASSDSLNTGELFF
TRBV7-2,-,-,TRBJ1-1,TGTGCCAGCAGCTTTGTCGAGAACACTGAAGCTTTCTTT,CASSFVENTEAFF
TRBV6-5,-,-,TRBJ1-5,TGTGCCAGCAGTTCGGGCAGTTACAATCAGCCCCAGCATTTT,CASSSGSYNQPQHF
TRBV12-3/TRBV12-4,-,-,TRBJ2-3,TGTGCCAGCAGTTTAGGGGGACCAGATACGCAGTATTTT,CASSLGGPDTQYF
TRBV19,TRBD2,-,TRBJ2-5,TGTGCCAGTAGTCCTCTAGCGGGGGGGCAAGAGACCCAGTACTTC,CASSPLAGGQETQYF
TRBV15,-,once,TRBJ2-1,TGTGCCACCAGCAGACGGCCGGACAACGACAATGAGCAGTTCTTC,CATSRRPDNDNEQFF
TRBV19,-,few,TRBJ2-2,TGTGCCAGTAGTATCGGGGGGACAAACACCGGGGAGCTGTTTTTT,CASSIGGTNTGELFF
TRBV5-1,TRBD1,-,TRBJ2-3,TGCGCCAGCAGCTCGACCCTGACAGGGGCGGATACGCAGTATTTT,CASSSTLTGADTQYF
TRBV3-1/TRBV3-2,-,-,TRBJ1-2,TGTGCCAGCAGCCAGGGGAGTTTGGACTATGGCTACACCTTC,CASSQGSLDYGYTF
TRBV5-4,TRBD1,-,TRBJ2-3,TGTGCCAGCAGCGACAGGGTGACAGATACGCAGTATTTT,CASSDRVTDTQYF
TRBV7-3,-,-,TRBJ2-2,TGTGCCAGCAGCTTAACTGGGGTAGGCGGGGAGCTGTTTTTT,CASSLTGVGGELFF
TRBV5-6,-,-,TRBJ1-4,TGTGCCAGCAGCTTGTTAGGGGCAACTAATGAAAAACTGTTTTTT,CASSLLGATNEKLFF
TRBV20-1,-,-,TRBJ1-1,TGCAGTCTCCCCGGGAACACTGAAGCTTTCTTT,CSLPGNTEAFF
TRBV12-5,TRBD1,-,TRBJ2-5,TGTGCTAGTGCCACCCCCCGGACAGGCCAAGAGACCCAGTACTTC,CASATPRTGQETQYF
TRBV7-6,TRBD1,-,TRBJ2-6,TGTGCCAGCACCCGAGACAGGGTAGCTGGGGCCAACGTCCTGACTTTC,CASTRDRVAGANVLTF
TRBV5-1,-,-,TRBJ1-2,TGCGCCAGCAGCCTCAGCGCTAACTATGGCTACACCTTC,CASSLSANYGYTF
TRBV30,-,-,TRBJ1-1,TGTGCCTGGAGTCGGCAGACGAACACTGAAGCTTTCTTT,CAWSRQTNTEAFF
TRBV12-5,-,-,TRBJ1-2,TGTGCTAGTGGTTTGGCTCAACGTAGGGGCTACACCTTC,CASGLAQRRGYTF
TRBV13,TRBD2,few,TRBJ2-1,TGTGCCAGCAGCTTTAGGGCTAGCGGGTATGATTTTTCCTACAATGAGCAGTTCTTC,CASSFRASGYDFSYNEQFF
TRBV14,-,once,TRBJ1-5,TGTGCCAGCAGCCAAGAGGCATATCAGCCCCAGCATTTT,CASSQEAYQPQHF
TRBV5-6,-,-,TRBJ2-4,TGTGCCAGCAGCTTATTAGACAGGGAGGGAAACATTCAGTACTTC,CASSLLDREGNIQYF